Sequencing of this TCR beta chain was carried out in a study of beta chain features in type 1 diabetes. Overall study findings and caveats: cDNA-based sequencing might over-represent cells highly expressing TCR. For type 1 diabetes patients, VDJ junctions showed fewer insertions and more deletions.

Reverse transcribing all isolated RNA meant expressed TCRB transcripts were sequenced. Approximately 3.6 million reads per sample on average were obtained from naive, central memory and regulatory T cell samples. The protocol was immunoSEQ multiplex PCR, while the TCRdb copy is restricted to in-frame clones and leaves out a portion. The data hold nearly 250,000 clones, with 11% to 15% observed a single time. Comments on this clone: Antigen unknown.

By way of CD45RO/CCR7/CD25/CD127/CD95/CD27, the CD4+ regulatory, stem cell-like memory, central memory and naive cells were sorted. This CDR3 comprises 14 residues. In germline, CDR1 is SGHAT, CDR2 FQNNGV. The V end was cut by 5 bases, the J end by 2 bases, with 10 bases between. This clonotype was sampled from a woman aged 40 to 55 in good health. Sequencing was done on a sample of naive CD4+ T cells from blood. The J gene is TRBJ1-3, the V gene TRBV11-2; tentatively, D is TRBD1 (5 bases). The CDR3 nucleotides read TGTGCCAGCAGCCGCGACAGTCCTGGAAACACCATATATTTT. Translating gives CASSRDSPGNTIYF.